This T cell receptor (beta chain) was sequenced for a study of T cells in Graves' hyperthyroidism and ophthalmopathy. RNA transcripts were the template for amplifying TCR beta CDR3 regions. In the first-round RT-PCR of the TCR CDR3, the HTBI primer set was used. Using its own MiXCR run on the multiplex PCR reads, TCRdb lists one record per CDR3 protein. Of 540,000 or so distinct CDR3 sequences in the sample, more than 15% are singletons; the top ten hold about 7%. Those with hyperthyroidism were 18 to 65 years old, newly diagnosed, and ill for under 2 months. General observations from the study: In blood, most of the thyroid clonotypes expanded above 0.001 were also present.

This clonotype was picked up many times. What it binds is unknown. This clonotype was sampled from a woman between 25 and 40 years old with Graves' hyperthyroidism. What was sequenced was blood.

The CDR3 reads CASSHRGSTDTQYF. The CDR3 nucleotides are TGTGCCAGCAGCCACAGGGGCAGCACAGATACGCAGTATTTT. This sequence joins TRBV11-1 and TRBJ2-3; 7 bases match TRBD1. Looked up from germline, CDR1 is SGHAT and CDR2 is FQDESV (reference sequence). V was clipped by 5 bases and J by 0 bases; unmatched bases: 2. The CDR3 length is 14 residues.